This T cell receptor beta chain is from a study of blood T cell repertoires in COVID-19. Overall study context: The United States, Italy and Spain were the sources of the acute and convalescent COVID-19 samples.

The CDR3 loop spans 16 amino acids. Germline V lookup: CDR1 SEHNR, CDR2 FQNEAQ (reference sequence). Germline trimming cut 4 bases from V and 1 base from J; bases unmatched to any gene: 5. Per the original data handling: Amplification of reference gene primers provided the estimated nucleated cell counts. TCRdb's copy holds only in-frame clones and misses some; the assay was immunoSEQ multiplex PCR. V, J and clone size are those of that table, while D and trimming were read from the DNA. This table holds about 200,000 clones, approximately 83% found once. The sequenced sample consisted of PBMCs or T cells enriched from blood (not recorded which). The TCR sequence derives from a woman in her forties with acute COVID-19. This rearrangement joins TRBV7-9 to TRBJ2-2; 8 bases line up with TRBD1. The DNA for the CDR3 is TGTGCCAGCAGCTCCGGGACAGGCATGAACACCGGGGAGCTGTTTTTT. This translates into CASSSGTGMNTGELFF.